This T cell receptor (beta chain) was recovered during a study of PD-1 blockade in mismatch repair-deficient tumors. All patients were mismatch repair deficient, assessed by either PCR or immunohistochemistry. CDR3 length equals 13 residues. The V and J ends lost 2 bases and 0 bases respectively, with 8 bases between them. Germline lookup yields CDR1 GTSNPN and CDR2 SVGIG (reference sequence). Assay: immunoSEQ multiplex PCR; the TCRdb copy retains only in-frame clones and omits some. Among fewer than 100,000 clones listed, roughly 80% were seen once. The specimen was peripheral blood, collected 12 weeks after starting pembrolizumab. The chain links TRBV30 to TRBJ2-7; D unclear. The source is an adult with mismatch repair-deficient cancer. CDR3 nucleotides: TGTGCCTGGAGTAGGCGAAGCTCCTACGAGCAGTACTTC. This translates into CAWSRRSSYEQYF.